Each of the 29 T cell receptor beta chains below was sequenced from the same sample in a study of immune evolution from preneoplasia to lung adenocarcinoma. Assay used: immunoSEQ multiplex PCR; TCRdb lists only in-frame clones, some missing. Of about 14,000 clones in the sample, less than 90% were seen once. Sequences were obtained from FFPE lung adenocarcinoma in situ tissue. The receptors originated from a donor at least 70 years old with lung adenocarcinoma.

The chain couples TRBV18 to TRBJ1-4; the match to TRBD1 covers 8 bases. The germline gives CDR1 KGHSH, CDR2 LQKENI. The CDR3 covers 15 residues. Germline trimming cut 5 bases from V and 8 bases from J; bases unmatched to any gene: 10. CDR3 nucleotides: TGTGCCAGCTCATACTTTGGACAGGGAGGCGAAAAACTGTTTTTT. This translates into CASSYFGQGGEKLFF.

This clone was seen once. The chain uses TRBV5-1 and TRBJ2-1, with 7 bases identical to TRBD2. CDR3 length equals 14 residues. Germline V gives CDR1 SGHRS, CDR2 YFSETQ. With V trimmed by 1 base and J by 5 bases, 3 bases remained unmatched. The CDR3, as DNA: TGCGCCAGCAGCTTGATTGCGGGGGACAATGAGCAGTTCTTC. Translated: CASSLIAGDNEQFF.

The rearrangement joins TRBV5-4 to TRBJ1-4; 7 nucleotides line up with TRBD1. The CDR3 covers 16 residues. Germline V gives CDR1 SGHNT, CDR2 YYREEE (reference sequence). V was clipped by 3 bases and J by 3 bases; unmatched bases: 8. The CDR3 region is CASSSGTVGANEKLFF. The CDR3 nucleotides are TGTGCCAGCAGCTCGGGGACAGTTGGCGCTAATGAAAAACTGTTTTTT.

The chain joins TRBV5-1 to TRBJ1-1; TRBD1 is a possible D gene (6 bases). Trimming pared 0 bases from V and 2 bases from J, leaving 20 bases between. Germline V gene sequence: CDR1 SGHRS, CDR2 YFSETQ. The CDR3 totals 18 residues. The CDR3 DNA follows: TGCGCCAGCAGCTTGGTCGGAGGGGGAGATAATTTAAACACTGAAGCTTTCTTT. Translating it yields CASSLVGGGDNLNTEAFF.

The gene calls are TRBV4-3 and TRBJ2-2; D is unresolved. Germline CDR1 and CDR2: LGHNA and YSLEER. The CDR3 covers 15 residues. The germline V and J ends were trimmed by 0 bases and 1 base, with 6 bases remaining between them. The CDR3, as DNA: TGCGCCAGCAGCCAAGATCCAGTGAACACCGGGGAGCTGTTTTTT. As protein: CASSQDPVNTGELFF.

This chain uses TRBV5-6 with TRBJ2-1; D tentatively reads TRBD1 or TRBD2 (5 bases each). The ends were cut back, 0 bases at V and 0 bases at J, with 7 bases in the middle. Germline V lookup: CDR1 SGHDT, CDR2 YYEEEE. This CDR3 region has 15 residues. The DNA of the CDR3 is TGTGCCAGCAGCTTGGGGGGGACCTCCTACAATGAGCAGTTCTTC. As protein: CASSLGGTSYNEQFF.

This chain uses TRBV7-8 with TRBJ1-2, with 10 bases lining up with TRBD1. With V trimmed by 0 bases and J by 3 bases, 10 bases remained unmatched. Germline CDR1 and CDR2: SGHVS and FQNEAQ. The CDR3 has 18 residues. This CDR3 reads CASSLATIGTGDHYGYTF. CDR3 in DNA: TGTGCCAGCAGCTTAGCAACCATTGGGACAGGGGATCACTATGGCTACACCTTC.

This chain links TRBV18 with TRBJ1-5; perhaps TRBD1 as D (5 bases). The CDR3 runs 14 residues. The germline V and J ends were trimmed by 2 bases and 4 bases, with 9 bases remaining between them. The germline CDR1 and CDR2 sequences are KGHSH and LQKENI. CDR3: CASSPLGGNQPQHF. The DNA for the CDR3 is TGTGCCAGCTCACCATTGGGGGGAAATCAGCCCCAGCATTTT.

The genes are TRBV7-2 and TRBJ1-2, with D possibly being TRBD1 (6 bases). Trimming pared 1 base from V and 7 bases from J, leaving 16 bases between. The CDR3 spans 15 residues. Germline V CDR1 and CDR2: SGHTA, FQGNSA. CDR3 loop: CASSLERQASRGYTF. CDR3 DNA sequence: TGTGCCAGCAGCTTAGAGAGACAGGCCTCCCGTGGCTACACCTTC.

J is TRBJ1-2 and V is TRBV28; D perhaps matches TRBD1 (6 bases). This CDR3 is built from 15 residues. Germline lookup yields CDR1 MDHEN and CDR2 SYDVKM. V dropped 4 bases and J dropped 8 bases, with 20 bases sitting between them. The CDR3, as DNA: TGTGCCAGCAGTTACACCCCCCGGGGGGCTGGCGGCTACACCTTC. It translates to CASSYTPRGAGGYTF.

The chain recombines TRBV29-1 with TRBJ2-7; 8 bases are a match to TRBD2. The CDR3 length is 13 residues. Germline-derived CDR1 and CDR2 are SQVTM and ANQGSEA. J lost 0 bases, V lost 6 bases, and 4 bases had no gene match. The CDR3 nucleotides are TGCAGCGTAAGGGCGGGAGGCTCCTACGAGCAGTACTTC. It is translated as CSVRAGGSYEQYF.

The chain uses TRBV7-2 and TRBJ2-4; D gene unclear. The CDR3 totals 13 residues. The germline V gene has CDR1 SGHTA and CDR2 FQGNSA. V dropped 4 bases and J dropped 9 bases, with 13 bases sitting between them. CDR3 DNA sequence: TGTGCCAGCAGCTCGGATGTCGACGCCATTCAGTACTTC. The encoded protein is CASSSDVDAIQYF.

The rearrangement joins TRBV19 to TRBJ2-2, with D uncertain. V was shortened by 2 bases and J by 0 bases, with 7 bases between the two germline ends. The CDR3 has 15 residues. Germline CDR1 is LNHDA and CDR2 is SQIVND (reference sequence). The CDR3 spells CASSILRTNTGELFF. CDR3 nucleotide sequence: TGTGCCAGTAGTATACTGCGAACGAACACCGGGGAGCTGTTTTTT.

This chain links TRBV9 with TRBJ2-7; 8 nucleotides line up with TRBD2. The CDR3 totals 12 residues. The J segment lost 5 bases and the V segment lost 9 bases, leaving 7 bases of the junction unmatched. Per the germline V gene, CDR1 is SGDLS and CDR2 is YYNGEE. The CDR3 region has the DNA TGTGCCACCCAGCGGGAGATACACGAGCAGTACTTC. Its protein product is CATQREIHEQYF.

Of note for this clone: The junction differs from germline at one of its ends, possibly a read error. In the same sample, other DNA sequences code for this CDR3. This rearrangement joins TRBV28 to TRBJ1-5; tentatively, D is TRBD1 (5 bases). The germline CDR1 and CDR2 sequences are MDHEN and SYDVKM. This CDR3 comprises 15 residues. The CDR3 DNA is TGCGCCAGCAGTCTTTGGACAACGGATAATCAGCCCCAGCATTTT. Its translation is CASSLWTTDNQPQHF.

CDR3: CASSRDNQPQHF. In nucleotides, the CDR3 is TGTGCCAGCAGCAGAGACAATCAGCCCCAGCATTTT. The V call is TRBV7-2, the J call TRBJ1-5; D gene unclear. Germline lookup yields CDR1 SGHTA and CDR2 FQGNSA. V was trimmed by 5 bases and J by 3 bases, leaving 5 bases between them. The CDR3 consists of 12 residues.

The chain carries TRBV10-3 and TRBJ2-3, with D unresolved. The V gene's germline CDR1 is ENHRY and CDR2 SYGVKD. V lost 9 bases and J lost 2, with 9 bases in between. This CDR3 has 12 residues. In DNA form, the CDR3 reads TGTGCCATTACTTCTAACACAGATACGCAGTATTTT. Translation: CAITSNTDTQYF.

The V call is TRBV2, the J call TRBJ2-1; D unresolved. This CDR3 is 13 amino acids long. V lost 3 bases, J lost 3 bases, and 6 bases lay in between. CDR1 SNHLY and CDR2 FYNNEI come from the germline V gene. The CDR3 DNA reads TGTGCCAGCAGTGACTTTAGCTACAATGAGCAGTTCTTC. Its protein product is CASSDFSYNEQFF.

V gene TRBV6-1 combines with J gene TRBJ1-1; no firm D call. Germline-derived CDR1 and CDR2 are MNHNS and SASEGT. The CDR3 runs 13 residues. V dropped 11 bases and J dropped 7 bases, with 20 bases sitting between them. In DNA, the CDR3 is TGTGCCTCTACGGACGGAGCGGTACGTGAAGCTTTCTTT. This codes for CASTDGAVREAFF.

This clone has just one count. The chain couples TRBV11-2 to TRBJ1-1; D remains ambiguous. The CDR3 contains 11 residues. Germline assignment: CDR1 SGHAT and CDR2 FQNNGV. The V and J ends lost 4 bases and 7 bases respectively, with 7 bases between them. CDR3 in DNA: TGTGCCAGCAGCTCTGGGATTGAAGCTTTCTTT. Translating it yields CASSSGIEAFF.

The rearrangement joins TRBV19 to TRBJ1-2, with D maybe TRBD1 (6 bases). V was cut by 7 bases and J by 0 bases, with 12 bases left in between. Germline CDR1 reads LNHDA; CDR2 reads SQIVND (reference sequence). This CDR3 is built from 14 residues. This CDR3 is CASIQTGTNYGYTF. The CDR3 nucleotides read TGTGCCAGTATTCAAACAGGGACTAACTATGGCTACACCTTC.

The chain links TRBV7-2 to TRBJ2-7, with 7 bases matching TRBD1. The germline V gene has CDR1 SGHTA and CDR2 FQGNSA. This CDR3 has 14 amino acids. V shed 5 bases and J 5 bases; nucleotides not matched to a gene: 9. The CDR3 DNA reads TGTGCCAGCAGCCCCCAAGGGACAGTAAACGAGCAGTACTTC. Protein product: CASSPQGTVNEQYF.

The genes are TRBV7-2 and TRBJ2-7; possible D gene TRBD2, 6 bases. This CDR3 region has 15 residues. Germline V gives CDR1 SGHTA, CDR2 FQGNSA. V lost 5 bases and J 6 bases, leaving 20 bases between the germline ends. In DNA, the CDR3 is TGTGCCAGCAGCCATCGTGGCTCCGGAGGGTTCGAGCAGTACTTC. Translation: CASSHRGSGGFEQYF.

This clone was counted a few times. V gene TRBV10-2 combines with J gene TRBJ2-7, with 10 positions matching TRBD2. The ends lost 6 bases at V and 1 base at J; junction bases unmatched: 3. This CDR3 comprises 14 residues. Germline lookup yields CDR1 WSHSY and CDR2 SAAADI. This chain's CDR3 is CASSVTSGSYEQYF. Here the CDR3 DNA reads TGCGCCAGCAGCGTGACTAGCGGGTCCTACGAGCAGTACTTC.

This chain uses TRBV19 with TRBJ1-5; 7 positions match TRBD1. The CDR3 is 13 residues long. Germline CDR1 LNHDA, CDR2 SQIVND (reference sequence). The junction had 5 bases not matched to a gene; V was cut back by 9 bases and J by 3 bases. CDR3 sequence reads: CASWDSSNQPQHF. The CDR3 nucleotides read TGTGCCAGCTGGGACAGTTCCAATCAGCCCCAGCATTTT.

This clone was detected only a few times. The V call is TRBV5-5, the J call TRBJ2-7; the D gene is possibly TRBD1 (6 bases). CDR1 SGHKS and CDR2 YYEKEE come from the germline V gene (reference sequence). V gave up 4 bases and J gave up 7 bases, with 21 bases separating them. The CDR3 is 15 residues long. CDR3 in amino acids: CASSPTGDIGHEQYF. Written as DNA, the CDR3 is TGTGCCAGCAGCCCGACTGGGGACATAGGGCATGAGCAGTACTTC.

The gene calls are TRBV5-4 and TRBJ2-7; unclear D gene. Trimming removed 0 bases at V and 5 bases at J, with 6 bases between. This CDR3 contains 12 residues. CDR1 and CDR2 from the germline V gene are SGHNT and YYREEE (reference sequence). The CDR3 DNA reads as TGTGCCAGCAGCTTGGAGTGGGACGAGCAGTACTTC. Translating gives CASSLEWDEQYF.

The J gene is TRBJ2-5, the V gene TRBV14, with a possible D match to TRBD2 (5 bases). Germline CDR1 and CDR2: SGHDN and FVKESK. This CDR3 has 9 residues. The V end was cut by 11 bases, the J end by 5 bases, with 6 bases between. The CDR3 DNA is TGTGCCGGCGGGGAGACCCAGTACTTC. Amino acids: CAGGETQYF. Filled out from reference TRBV14 and TRBJ2-5, the complete variable domain reads EAGVTQFPSHSVIEKGQTVTLRCDPISGHDNLYWYRRVMGKEIKFLLHFVKESKQDESGMPNNRFLAERTGGTYSTLKVQPAELEDSGVYFCAGGETQYFGPGTRLLVL.

This chain uses TRBV28 with TRBJ1-2, with 7 bases lining up with TRBD1. V lost 5 bases and J lost 3; bases outside the gene matches: 6. The CDR3 is 14 residues long. Germline V CDR1 and CDR2: MDHEN, SYDVKM. CDR3 coding DNA: TGTGCCAGCAGTCCACAGGGGATCGACTATGGCTACACCTTC. Translating it yields CASSPQGIDYGYTF.